This TCR beta chain was identified during a study of blood T cell repertoires in COVID-19. The ends were cut back, 4 bases at V and 1 base at J, with 14 bases in the middle. Germline V gives CDR1 SGHNT, CDR2 YYREEE (reference sequence). The CDR3 has 15 amino acids. Sequenced by immunoSEQ multiplex PCR; TCRdb stores in-frame clones only, minus some. The sample holds roughly 230,000 clones, over 75% seen once. This clone was found a few times. The Seattle patients, enrolled during active infection, were followed longitudinally. This chain joins TRBV5-4 and TRBJ1-1, with D possibly TRBD1 on 5 matching bases. The sequence was obtained from a man aged 50-59 years with COVID-19, enrolled during active disease. Source material: peripheral blood. The CDR3 nucleotides read TGTGCCAGCAGCCCCACGGTGGGGGGGAACACTGAAGCTTTCTTT. This gives the protein CASSPTVGGNTEAFF.